These 6 T cell receptor beta chains were all obtained from the same sample, sequenced in a study of T cells in Graves' hyperthyroidism and ophthalmopathy. It was RNA transcripts that yielded the amplified TCR beta CDR3 regions. The TCR CDR3 first-round RT-PCR relied on the HTBI primer set. TCRdb re-called the multiplex PCR reads through MiXCR, storing one row per CDR3 protein. The sample lists over 400,000 distinct CDR3 sequences, about 15% occurring once. The sample taken for sequencing was blood. These receptors originate from a man aged 18-30 years with Graves' ophthalmopathy.

This clonotype was detected ten times or more. The chain uses TRBV12-3 or TRBV12-4 and TRBJ1-6, with TRBD1 matching 11 bases. This CDR3 is built from 15 residues. With 3 bases clipped from V and 10 bases from J, the junction kept 5 bases outside the gene matches. The CDR3: CASSFGQGAISPLHF. CDR3 bases: TGTGCCAGCAGTTTTGGACAGGGGGCGATCTCACCCCTCCACTTT.

This clonotype occurred many times. The chain links TRBV5-1 to TRBJ2-7, with 10 nucleotides matching TRBD1. The CDR3 loop spans 13 amino acids. CDR1 and CDR2 from the germline V gene are SGHRS and YFSETQ. With V trimmed by 5 bases and J by 4 bases, 3 bases remained unmatched. CDR3 amino acids: CASRTDRGYEQYF. The CDR3 DNA reads TGCGCCAGCAGAACGGACAGGGGGTACGAGCAGTACTTC.

Ten or more counts support this clonotype. The rearrangement uses TRBV3-1 and TRBJ2-1, with D perhaps matching TRBD2 (7 bases). The germline CDR1 and CDR2 sequences are LGHDT and YNNKEL (reference sequence). The CDR3 has 15 residues. The V gene lost 3 bases and the J gene lost 7 bases, with 16 bases spanning the gap. In DNA form, the CDR3 reads TGTGCCAGCAGCCATATGGGAGGGGGAGGGAATGAGCAGTTCTTC. Translated, it gives CASSHMGGGGNEQFF.

The chain recombines TRBV7-9 with TRBJ2-1; TRBD1 aligns across 9 bases. Germline trimming cut 8 bases from V and 0 bases from J; bases unmatched to any gene: 8. Germline CDR1 and CDR2: SEHNR and FQNEAQ (reference sequence). This CDR3 comprises 16 residues. The CDR3 is CASPAGTGSSYNEQFF. The DNA for the CDR3 is TGTGCCAGCCCCGCCGGGACAGGGAGCTCCTACAATGAGCAGTTCTTC.

The chain is built from TRBV6-1 and TRBJ1-2; TRBD1 matches at 8 bases. Germline lookup yields CDR1 MNHNS and CDR2 SASEGT. Trimming cost V 1 base and J 5 bases; bases outside gene matches: 9. The CDR3 runs to 16 residues. Here the CDR3 reads CASSEERGTGGYGYTF. CDR3 nucleotides: TGTGCCAGCAGTGAAGAAAGAGGAACAGGGGGGTATGGCTACACCTTC.

The rearrangement links TRBV7-9 to TRBJ1-2; D gene uncertain. V was shortened by 5 bases and J by 1 base, with 11 bases between the two germline ends. The CDR3 consists of 14 residues. Per germline, CDR1 SEHNR and CDR2 FQNEAQ (reference sequence). CDR3 amino acids: CASSPWTDNYGYTF. The DNA of the CDR3 is TGTGCCAGCAGCCCCTGGACCGATAACTATGGCTACACCTTC.